The rows below give T cell receptor beta chains drawn from one sample of a study of regulatory T cells in long-lasting Graves disease. TCRdb reprocessed the multiplex PCR reads with MiXCR, giving one entry per CDR3 protein. In the table there are approximately 470,000 distinct CDR3 sequences, under 20% of which are singletons. This same sample was also part of a study on T cells in Graves' hyperthyroidism and ophthalmopathy.

Sequencing was performed on peripheral blood mononuclear cells (PBMCs), taken at new diagnosis, from a patient treated with antithyroid drugs. These receptors were taken from a man aged 35-49 years with Graves disease. Both conserved end residues are part of each CDR3. A D gene is named only where the DNA matches it firmly.

cdr3_aa d_call j_call v_call
CSVISGRAHEQYF TRBD2 TRBJ2-7 TRBV29-1
CASRGTHQPQHF - TRBJ1-5 TRBV28
CASSNIPRLGYF - TRBJ1-3 TRBV12-3/TRBV12-4
CSAEPGRYSPLHF - TRBJ1-6 TRBV20-1
CASSLQGLTDTQYF - TRBJ2-3 TRBV12-3/TRBV12-4
CATREAGFNYEQYF - TRBJ2-7 TRBV24-1
CASSHPTLSGTTYNEQFF TRBD2 TRBJ2-1 TRBV28
CSVEGRRGQEKLFF - TRBJ1-4 TRBV29-1
CASSVAGGGTDTQYF TRBD2 TRBJ2-3 TRBV19
CASSQGDWKNQPQHF - TRBJ1-5 TRBV3-1
CASSFTGGAAGELFF TRBD1 TRBJ2-2 TRBV13
CASNDRSGSSYEQYF - TRBJ2-7 TRBV6-1
CASSQDRPGYNEQFF - TRBJ2-1 TRBV3-1
CSVMTTGEPFF - TRBJ2-2 TRBV29-1
CSASLAGLNYNEQFF TRBD2 TRBJ2-1 TRBV20-1
CAWSVTGGGTDTQYF TRBD2 TRBJ2-3 TRBV30
CASSYTSGAYEQYF TRBD2 TRBJ2-7 TRBV2
CASSLEDRMLSNEQFF - TRBJ2-1 TRBV11-1
CASSFGTSIQAFF - TRBJ1-1 TRBV28
CSVEAGDFPTGELFF - TRBJ2-2 TRBV29-1
CATSDFGTSGRTDTQYF TRBD2 TRBJ2-3 TRBV24-1
CASSEYSAVSEAFF - TRBJ1-1 TRBV25-1
CASSGRDRGLEQYF TRBD1 TRBJ2-7 TRBV19
CASSQMLALETDTQYF - TRBJ2-3 TRBV7-9
CASNSGTANSPLHF TRBD1 TRBJ1-6 TRBV5-1
CASSLVAGSTYEQYF - TRBJ2-7 TRBV7-6
CSAGSGEVATDTQYF - TRBJ2-3 TRBV20-1
CSVGREVHNEQFF - TRBJ2-1 TRBV29-1
CASSQEDVDQPQHF - TRBJ1-5 TRBV4-1
CASSNGGTNKQYF - TRBJ2-7 TRBV28
CAQTSGSTDTQYF TRBD2 TRBJ2-3 TRBV27
CASSFLDRGYGYTF TRBD1 TRBJ1-2 TRBV7-9